The clone carrying this TCR beta chain has only a few counts. As yet, its antigen is unknown. According to the study, TCR beta libraries were built with iRepertoire HTBI primers and CDR3-region Arm-PCR. Each CDR3 protein is one row after TCRdb ran MiXCR on the multiplex PCR reads. The data hold under 500,000 distinct CDR3 sequences, with around 21% observed a single time. These data come from a study of regulatory T cells in long-lasting Graves disease. The time point is: persistent/refractory GD, antithyroid drugs over 5 years with positive TRAb. After RNA was extracted from PBMCs, the TCR library was made from it. Graves' disease diagnosis relied on American Thyroid Association guidelines. Study-level findings and limits: Limited samples may have lowered accuracy. The study found TRBV28, TRBJ1-2 and TRBJ2-5 favored in persistent disease.

Losses at the gene ends were 4 bases for V and 0 bases for J; bases not matched to a gene: 6. Germline V gives CDR1 MDHEN, CDR2 SYDVKM. This CDR3 contains 15 residues. The chain has TRBV28 and TRBJ2-7; 7 bases line up with TRBD2. The clonotype was recovered from a female donor with Graves disease. The source material was peripheral blood mononuclear cells (PBMCs), sampled when the disease was refractory, from a patient treated with antithyroid drugs. The CDR3 bases are TGTGCCAGCAGTTCGCACTCGGGGGGCTCCTACGAGCAGTACTTC. Translation: CASSSHSGGSYEQYF.